This TCR beta chain is drawn from a study of CD8+CD57+ T cells in acquired aplastic anemia. The table lists this clonotype with many counts. Patients chosen for sequencing had CD8+CD57+ cells that had expanded, as shown by flow cytometry. Using genomic DNA as the template, TCR beta VDJ and CDR3 profiling was carried out. TCRdb recomputed calls from the reads with MiXCR, one row per CDR3 protein. Of around 200,000 distinct CDR3 sequences in the sample, about 50% were seen once. The origin of this receptor is a human donor with aplastic anemia. What was sequenced was sorted CD4+, CD8+, or CD8+CD57+ T cells (not recorded which) from PBMCs.

The CDR3 DNA reads as TGCGCCAGCAGCTGGGGGGGGGCGAGAAACACCATATATTTT. It yields the protein CASSWGGARNTIYF. The rearrangement joins TRBV5-1 to TRBJ1-3; D possibly corresponds to TRBD1 (6 bases). Germline CDR1 is SGHRS and CDR2 is YFSETQ. The CDR3 is made up of 14 amino acids. V lost 3 bases, J lost 5 bases, and 12 bases lay in between.